The clone carrying this T cell receptor beta chain has just one count. The junction does not match germline at one end; this may be a read error. Other DNA sequences of this sample code for an identical CDR3. The CDR3 sequence is 12 residues long. CDR1 and CDR2 (germline): KGHSH, LQKENI. The data were obtained in a study of control samples from healthy donors and cancer patients. Some clones are missing from TCRdb's copy, which holds only in-frame ones; the method was immunoSEQ multiplex PCR. The sample records over 90,000 clones, 80% to 90% being singletons. The chain recombines TRBV18 with TRBJ1-1; D remains unclear. Sequences were obtained from PBMCs. This TCR was sampled from a man aged 55 to 69 with lung cancer. The CDR3 DNA is TGCGCCAGCTCACCTGGACGAAGTGAAGCTTTCTTT. Translation gives CASSPGRSEAFF. The complete variable domain, with remaining parts taken from reference TRBV18 and TRBJ1-1, reads NAGVMQNPRHLVRRRGQEARLRCSPMKGHSHVYWYRQLPEEGLKFMVYLQKENIIDESGMPKERFSAEFPKEGPSILRIQQVVRGDSAAYFCASSPGRSEAFFGQGTRLTVV.